Listed here is a single T cell receptor beta chain. CDR3 length: 18 residues. This record comes from a study of blood T cell repertoires in COVID-19. Study-wide background: Samples of COVID-19 (acute and convalescent) were obtained from the United States, Italy and Spain.

The protocol was immunoSEQ multiplex PCR, while the TCRdb copy is restricted to in-frame clones and leaves out a portion. The sample has around 300,000 clones, 85% seen once. The sample taken for sequencing was peripheral blood. This chain links TRBV21-1 with TRBJ2-2; TRBD2 was called by the table and not checked on the DNA. TRBV21-1 constitutes a pseudogene. The source is a woman aged 45-59 years with active or convalescent COVID-19. The CDR3 DNA reads as TGTGCCAGCACCAGACTAGCGGGAGGGCCAATTGGGACCGGGGAGCTGTTTTTT. Its protein is CASTRLAGGPIGTGELFF.